This T cell receptor beta chain was recovered during a study of blood T cell repertoires in COVID-19 (dated by TCRdb to the early 2020s). General notes on the study: Samples covering the acute and convalescent phases of COVID-19 were provided by collaborators in the United States, Italy and Spain. The material from the prospective study consisted of cDNA or gDNA derived from T cells, B-cell-depleted T cells, or PBMCs. Subjects who had been exposed to COVID-19, were actively infected with it, or had recovered from it provided the deeply sampled blood TCRbeta repertoires that made up the dataset. The repertoires were released in a freely available public database meant as a resource for research on the immune response to SARS-CoV-2. The samples were drawn from the first 160 participants of the ongoing ImmuneRACE study and from over 950 subjects provided by 6 global collaborators. A de-identified subject ID, COVID-19 status, age in years and sex were almost always included in the sample metadata. Where available, HLA class I and class II types were taken from metadata supplied by the sample provider and were not determined by assay-based typing. The research as a whole found: The quantity of clinical and demographic metadata differed by source and by participant and was supplied without curation.

TCRbeta CDR3 regions were amplified from genomic DNA using the immunoSEQ Assay, a bias-controlled multiplex PCR. Per the original workflow: The number of nucleated cells in each sample was estimated by amplification of reference gene primers within the assay. To quantify the absolute abundance of each unique TCRbeta CDR3 rearrangement, sequence reads were collapsed and filtered. Productive Simpson clonality was computed per sample as the square root of Simpson's diversity index over productive rearrangements. In its TCRdb copy, this immuneACCESS table keeps in-frame sequences only and misses some clones. Where compared with another copy, unresolved V genes explain less than half of these, and the others have no known cause. V and J calls and clone size are as listed in that table; D and trimming were resolved from the DNA. The sample yields 250,000 to 350,000 clones; approximately 84% were counted once. Of the sample, almost 1.5% is held by the ten largest clones.

V is pruned by 6 bases and J by 7 bases, leaving 7 bases of the junction without a gene match. Sequences LNHDA (CDR1) and SQIVND (CDR2) are obtained from the germline V gene (reference sequence). From the cysteine up to the phenylalanine, the CDR3 has a length of 13 residues. Solely the CDR3 DNA is kept, with 39 bases framed from the first base. Worth noting for this clone: There is no known antigen for this receptor. No base qualities exist here, and no much larger clone lies one base off it.

In Seattle, one collaborating source enrolled patients while the infection was active and tracked those patients longitudinally over the course of disease. The collaborating institutions used their own protocols to collect whole blood in K2EDTA tubes. For TCRbeta analysis, collaborator samples were shipped as frozen whole blood, as isolated PBMCs, or as DNA extracted from either sample type. This clonotype was sampled from a human donor with COVID-19, enrolled during active disease. The donor label of this sample is uncertain. The chain joins TRBV19 to TRBJ2-7; 9 bases in the junction line up with TRBD1. The sample taken for sequencing was peripheral blood. The CDR3 here reads CASSGTGIQEQYF. The DNA reads TGTGCCAGTAGCGGGACAGGGATTCAGGAGCAGTACTTC.